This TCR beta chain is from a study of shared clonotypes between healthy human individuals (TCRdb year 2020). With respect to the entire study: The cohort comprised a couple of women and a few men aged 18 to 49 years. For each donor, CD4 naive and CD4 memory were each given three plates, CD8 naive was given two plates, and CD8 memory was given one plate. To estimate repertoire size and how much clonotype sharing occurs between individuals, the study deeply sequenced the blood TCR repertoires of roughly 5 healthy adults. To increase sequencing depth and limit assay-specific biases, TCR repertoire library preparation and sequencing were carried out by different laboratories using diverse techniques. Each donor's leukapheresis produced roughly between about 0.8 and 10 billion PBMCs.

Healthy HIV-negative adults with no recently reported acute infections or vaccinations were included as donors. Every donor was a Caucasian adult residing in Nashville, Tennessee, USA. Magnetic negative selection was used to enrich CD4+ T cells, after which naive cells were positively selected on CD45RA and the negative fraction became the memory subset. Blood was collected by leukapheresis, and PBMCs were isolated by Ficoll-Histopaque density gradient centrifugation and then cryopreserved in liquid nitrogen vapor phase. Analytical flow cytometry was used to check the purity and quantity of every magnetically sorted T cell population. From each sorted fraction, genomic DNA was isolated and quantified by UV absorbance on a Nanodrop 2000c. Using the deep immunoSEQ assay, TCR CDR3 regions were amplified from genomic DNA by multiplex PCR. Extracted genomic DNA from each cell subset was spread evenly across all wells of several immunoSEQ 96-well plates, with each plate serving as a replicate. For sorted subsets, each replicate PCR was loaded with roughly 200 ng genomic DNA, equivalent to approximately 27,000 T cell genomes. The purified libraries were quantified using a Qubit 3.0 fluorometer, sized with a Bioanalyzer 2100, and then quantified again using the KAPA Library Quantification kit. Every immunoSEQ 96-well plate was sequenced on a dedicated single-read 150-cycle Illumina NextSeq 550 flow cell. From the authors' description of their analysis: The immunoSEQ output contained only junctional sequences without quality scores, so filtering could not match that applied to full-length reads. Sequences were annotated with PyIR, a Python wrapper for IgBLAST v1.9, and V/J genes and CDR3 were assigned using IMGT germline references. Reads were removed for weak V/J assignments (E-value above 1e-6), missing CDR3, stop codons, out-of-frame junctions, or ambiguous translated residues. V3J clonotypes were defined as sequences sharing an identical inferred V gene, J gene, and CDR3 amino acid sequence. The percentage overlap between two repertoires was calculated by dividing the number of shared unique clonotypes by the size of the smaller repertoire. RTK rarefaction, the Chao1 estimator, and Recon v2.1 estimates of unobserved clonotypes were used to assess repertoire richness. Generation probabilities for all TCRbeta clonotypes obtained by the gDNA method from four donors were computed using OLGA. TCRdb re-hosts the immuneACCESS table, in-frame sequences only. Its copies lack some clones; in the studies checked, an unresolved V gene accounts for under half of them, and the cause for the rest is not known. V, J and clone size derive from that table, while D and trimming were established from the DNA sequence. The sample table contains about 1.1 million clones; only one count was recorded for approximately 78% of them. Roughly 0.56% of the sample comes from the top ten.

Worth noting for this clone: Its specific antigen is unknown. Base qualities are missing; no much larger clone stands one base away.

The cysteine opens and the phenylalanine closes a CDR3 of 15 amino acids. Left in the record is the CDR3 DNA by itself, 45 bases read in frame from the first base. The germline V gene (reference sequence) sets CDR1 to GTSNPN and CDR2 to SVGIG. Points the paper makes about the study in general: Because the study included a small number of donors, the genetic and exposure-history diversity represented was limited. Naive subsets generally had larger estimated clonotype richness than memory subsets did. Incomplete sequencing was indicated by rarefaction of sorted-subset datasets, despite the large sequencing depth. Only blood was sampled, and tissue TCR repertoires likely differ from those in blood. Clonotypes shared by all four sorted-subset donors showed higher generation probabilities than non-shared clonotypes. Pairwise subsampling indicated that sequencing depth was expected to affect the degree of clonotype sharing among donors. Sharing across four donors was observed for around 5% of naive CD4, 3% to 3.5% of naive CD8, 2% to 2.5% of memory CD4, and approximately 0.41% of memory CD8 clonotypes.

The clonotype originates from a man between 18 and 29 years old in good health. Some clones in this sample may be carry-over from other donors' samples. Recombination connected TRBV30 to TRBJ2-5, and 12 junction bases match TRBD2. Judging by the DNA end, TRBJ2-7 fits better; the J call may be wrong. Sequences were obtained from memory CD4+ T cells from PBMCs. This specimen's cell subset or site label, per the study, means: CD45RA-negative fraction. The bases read TGTGCCTGGAGGGTCGGACTAGCGGGGATTTACGAGCAGTACTTC. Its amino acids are CAWRVGLAGIYEQYF.